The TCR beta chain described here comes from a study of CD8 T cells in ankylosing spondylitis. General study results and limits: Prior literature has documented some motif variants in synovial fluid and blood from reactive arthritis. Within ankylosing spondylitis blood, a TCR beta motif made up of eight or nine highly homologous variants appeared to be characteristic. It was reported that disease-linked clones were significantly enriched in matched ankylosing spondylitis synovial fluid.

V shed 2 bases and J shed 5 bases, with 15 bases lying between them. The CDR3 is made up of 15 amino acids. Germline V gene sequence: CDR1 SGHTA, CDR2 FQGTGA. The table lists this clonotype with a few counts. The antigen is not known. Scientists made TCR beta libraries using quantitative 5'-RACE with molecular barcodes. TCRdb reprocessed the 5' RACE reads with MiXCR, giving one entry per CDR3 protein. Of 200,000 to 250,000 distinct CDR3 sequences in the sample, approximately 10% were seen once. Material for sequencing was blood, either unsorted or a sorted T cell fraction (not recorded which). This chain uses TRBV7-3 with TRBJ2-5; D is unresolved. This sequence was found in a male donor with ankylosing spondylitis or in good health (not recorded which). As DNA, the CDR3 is TGTGCCAGCAGCTTAGAAGGCAGGCAAGGGGAGACCCAGTACTTC. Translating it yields CASSLEGRQGETQYF.